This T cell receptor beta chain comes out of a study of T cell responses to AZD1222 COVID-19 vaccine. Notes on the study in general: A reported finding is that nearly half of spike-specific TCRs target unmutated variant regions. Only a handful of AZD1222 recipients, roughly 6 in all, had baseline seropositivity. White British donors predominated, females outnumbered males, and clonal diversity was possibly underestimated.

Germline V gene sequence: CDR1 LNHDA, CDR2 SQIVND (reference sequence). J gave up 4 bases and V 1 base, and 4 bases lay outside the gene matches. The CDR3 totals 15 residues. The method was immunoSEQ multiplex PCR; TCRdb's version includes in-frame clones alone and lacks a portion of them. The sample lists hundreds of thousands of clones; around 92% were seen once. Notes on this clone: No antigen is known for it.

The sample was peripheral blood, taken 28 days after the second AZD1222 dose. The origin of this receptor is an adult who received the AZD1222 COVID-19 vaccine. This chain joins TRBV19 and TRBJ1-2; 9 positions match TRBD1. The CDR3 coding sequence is TGTGCCAGTAGTATAGGGACAGGGGAGTCCTATGGCTACACCTTC. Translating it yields CASSIGTGESYGYTF.